The 9 T cell receptor beta chains reported below all come from one sample, sequenced in a study of T-cell reconstitution after alpha-beta-depleted transplantation in children. This sample's TCRbeta library carried unique molecular identifier barcodes. TCRdb analysed the PCR reads with MiXCR anew, one entry per CDR3 protein. Among about 420,000 distinct CDR3 sequences listed, roughly a tenth were seen once. Sequenced material: PBMCs from the stem cell graft donor, taken from the stem cell graft. The receptors originated from a human donor who donated a stem cell graft to a child with acute myeloid leukemia.

In this sample, this clonotype turned up a few times. The chain joins TRBV4-2 to TRBJ1-2; the D is unclear. Germline lookup yields CDR1 LGHNA and CDR2 YNFKEQ. V was trimmed by 2 bases and J by 7 bases, leaving 14 bases between them. The CDR3 is 14 amino acids. The CDR3 sequence: CASSQQQAEGGYTF. In DNA form, the CDR3 reads TGTGCCAGCAGCCAACAACAAGCCGAGGGTGGCTACACCTTC.

This clonotype was observed many times. The rearrangement joins TRBV7-9 to TRBJ1-1; D is unclear. Germline V gives CDR1 SEHNR, CDR2 FQNEAQ (reference sequence). This CDR3 spans 14 amino acids. V shed 0 bases and J shed 4 bases, with 9 bases lying between them. This chain's CDR3 is CASSLAGGFTEAFF. Written as DNA, the CDR3 is TGTGCCAGCAGCTTAGCTGGAGGTTTCACTGAAGCTTTCTTT.

This clonotype occurred a few times. This chain links TRBV6-2 or TRBV6-3 with TRBJ1-2; TRBD1 aligns across 7 bases. This CDR3 is 14 amino acids long. V shed 8 bases and J 4 bases; nucleotides not matched to a gene: 10. Germline loops: CDR1 MNHEY, CDR2 SVGEGT. DNA for the CDR3: TGTGCCAGCGGAAGAGGGGGCTCCCTCTATGGCTACACCTTC. It codes for CASGRGGSLYGYTF.

The rearrangement links TRBV20-1 to TRBJ2-1, with 7 nucleotides matching TRBD2. Germline V gives CDR1 DFQATT, CDR2 SNEGSKA (reference sequence). Trimming cost V 3 bases and J 8 bases; bases outside gene matches: 10. The CDR3 is 14 residues long. The CDR3 here is CSASRAGENYEQFF. CDR3 sequence (DNA): TGCAGTGCTAGTCGTGCGGGAGAAAACTATGAGCAGTTCTTC.

Only a few counts were recorded for this clonotype. V gene TRBV9 combines with J gene TRBJ1-2; TRBD1 matches 10 bases. The germline V gene has CDR1 SGDLS and CDR2 YYNGEE. Trimming took 0 bases from V and 8 from J; bases not matched to a gene: 10. This CDR3 region has 16 residues. DNA of the CDR3: TGTGCCAGCAGCGTAGGAGGGACAGGGGCTTCCTGGGGCTACACCTTC. It encodes CASSVGGTGASWGYTF.

In its sample, this clonotype was seen many times. V gene TRBV7-9 combines with J gene TRBJ2-6; D call uncertain. The CDR3 consists of 13 residues. The V gene's germline CDR1 is SEHNR and CDR2 FQNEAQ (reference sequence). V lost 10 bases and J lost 1, with 8 bases in between. The CDR3 coding sequence is TGTGCCACCTCTGCTTCTGGGGCCAACGTCCTGACTTTC. Protein product: CATSASGANVLTF.

There are many counts of this clonotype. The chain joins TRBV20-1 to TRBJ2-5; D gene unclear. The CDR3 extends over 12 amino acids. Per the germline V gene, CDR1 is DFQATT and CDR2 is SNEGSKA (reference sequence). V shed 0 bases and J shed 2 bases, with 4 bases lying between them. Here the CDR3 reads CSARENQETQYF. CDR3 in DNA: TGCAGTGCTAGAGAAAATCAAGAGACCCAGTACTTC.

This clonotype was seen once. The chain recombines TRBV5-6 with TRBJ1-1, with D maybe TRBD1 (5 bases). V gave up 1 base and J gave up 3 bases, with 13 bases separating them. The CDR3 covers 15 residues. The germline V gene encodes CDR1 SGHDT and CDR2 YYEEEE. The CDR3 sequence is CASSLSGAWDTEAFF. CDR3 DNA: TGTGCCAGCAGCTTGAGCGGGGCCTGGGACACTGAAGCTTTCTTT. Looking up the rest from reference TRBV5-6 and TRBJ1-1 gives the full variable domain: DAGVTQSPTHLIKTRGQQVTLRCSPKSGHDTVSWYQQALGQGPQFIFQYYEEEERQRGNFPDRFSGHQFPNYSSELNVNALLLGDSALYLCASSLSGAWDTEAFFGQGTRLTVV.

This clonotype was observed a handful of times. The V call is TRBV20-1, the J call TRBJ1-2, with 8 bases matching TRBD1. The V and J ends lost 6 bases and 4 bases, in that order; junction bases with no gene match: 10. CDR3 length: 14 residues. Germline CDR1 is DFQATT and CDR2 is SNEGSKA (reference sequence). Written as DNA, the CDR3 is TGCAGTGCCCTACTTGGACAGGGCAGCTATGGCTACACCTTC. This codes for CSALLGQGSYGYTF.